This TCR beta chain was sequenced for a study of T cells in Graves' hyperthyroidism and ophthalmopathy (dated 2019 in TCRdb). Some background on the complete study: Peripheral blood was sampled at the time of initial diagnosis, prior to any treatment. A discovery cohort of 95 to 100 patients, roughly 43 with Graves' ophthalmopathy and approximately 57 with stable Graves' hyperthyroidism, was used to find distinguishing TCR V-J signatures. Prospective prediction of ophthalmopathy was tested in an independent validation cohort of fewer than 20 hyperthyroidism patients and 17 patients who later progressed to ophthalmopathy. The approximately 98 discovery patients were randomly divided into training and test sets at a 7:3 ratio. In addition, the study compared T-cell repertoires in thyroid tissue and in blood from roughly 6 Graves' hyperthyroidism patients. Once sampling was done, hyperthyroidism patients were given methimazole at a starting dose of 30 mg daily, whereas ophthalmopathy patients were given high-dose intravenous methylprednisolone. TCR Vbeta CDR3 sequencing of 120 to 150 peripheral blood samples (about 45 ophthalmopathy, 70 to 85 hyperthyroidism and about 17 progressor patients) is reported in the paper. Results and caveats for the whole study, not just this receptor: A 13 V-J signature model separated ophthalmopathy from stable hyperthyroidism, with 87.88% sensitivity and 81.08% specificity in cross-validation and 80%/75% in testing. No statistical method was used to fix the sample size in advance, and group allocation was not hidden from the investigators. During validation, the model predicted progression to ophthalmopathy a median of approximately 7 months ahead of onset, with roughly 65% sensitivity and almost 75% specificity. Most expanded thyroid clonotypes (frequency above 0.001) were also detected in blood, a finding suggesting that blood repertoires may reflect thyroid immune responses.

This clonotype was observed many times. The target of this receptor is not known. Per-base qualities were not stored, and no clone one base away is much larger. V is clipped by 5 bases and J by 2 bases, and the sequence between their germline boundaries is 8 bases long. The CDR3 measures 13 amino acids from cysteine to phenylalanine. The kept DNA is CDR3 alone, 39 bases in frame from the first base. In the germline V gene, CDR1 corresponds to SGHRS and CDR2 to YFSETQ. The TCR beta CDR3 regions were amplified from RNA transcripts. For the first round of RT-PCR on the TCR CDR3, the HTBI primer set was used together with the Qiagen OneStep RT-PCR kit. Libraries were constructed in a second round of multiplex PCR, after which size selection and purification were performed. Sequencing of the libraries was done on an Illumina HiSeq2000 using paired-end 100 bp reads. For the original study's pipeline: Raw data were processed with SOAPnuke, discarding reads with adapters, uncalled bases, mean Phred below 15, or no exact constant-primer or identifier match. High-quality paired reads were merged using COPE v1.2.5, and each unique nucleotide sequence was defined as a clonotype. MiTCR v1.1 was used to align the clonotypes against IMGT TRBV, TRBD and TRBJ reference segments. Analysis was restricted to V-J combinations with a frequency above 0.0001, which covered over 98% of repertoires. The TCS score was defined as the ratio of F50 (clonal expansion) to E x V (chaos), calculated using BLOSUM62-based TCRdist between CDR3 peptides within each V-J. Welch's t-statistics and random forest reduced 450 to 600 V-J features to 13, which were used in a naive Bayes classifier (R e1071). The public reads were reanalyzed by TCRdb: fastp trimming at Q25, MiXCR alignment, in-frame beta chains only. Entries are consolidated by CDR3 protein sequence, retaining the most common genes and DNA. In this record, the V and J calls reflect TCRdb's handling and not the investigators' own analysis. In all, the sample holds a few hundred thousand distinct CDR3 sequences, and around 15% of those were seen once. The ten most abundant clones make up approximately 60% of the sample.

Ophthalmopathy patients had moderately to severely active disease, Clinical Activity Score of at least 3, NOSPECS grade of at least 4, and duration under 3 months. The study excluded patients with uncontrolled infections, other autoimmune diseases, pregnancy or lactation. Clinical symptoms, serum thyroxine and TRAb, thyroid ultrasound, and orbital computed tomography formed the basis for the diagnoses. PBMCs were separated from under 12 ml of fresh peripheral blood using Ficoll-Paque density gradient centrifugation. Trizol reagent was used to extract total RNA, and RNA quality was then checked on an Agilent 2100 Bioanalyzer.

The receptor comes from an older woman with Graves' ophthalmopathy. In this chain, TRBV5-1 is recombined with TRBJ1-5; the D gene lacks a confident call. The source material was blood. The DNA reads TGCGCCAGCAGTGACGGGGGCAATCAGCCCCAGCATTTT. Its coded protein is CASSDGGNQPQHF.